This T cell receptor beta chain came from a study of tissue T cells after allogeneic stem cell transplantation. Of note for this clone: No antigen is known for it. The gene names here belong to mouse. The read terminates 1 residue before the CDR3 end, so the remaining end is supplied by the germline J gene.

The CDR3 length is 15 residues. Germline CDR1 is LGHNA and CDR2 is YSYQKL. V was pared by 4 bases and J by 0 bases, with 9 bases between. Sequencing was performed with immunoSEQ multiplex PCR; in TCRdb, only in-frame clones are kept and a portion is missing. Of 3,500 to 4,500 clones detected, approximately 45% appear once; the ten largest clones hold around 16%. Time point in this sample: mouse harvest day 14 after allogeneic transplant. The graft held 10^6 splenic CD5+ T cells and 10^7 T-cell-depleted bone marrow cells. This mouse GVHD model was MHC-mismatched B6 to BALB/c, profiled day 7 or 14. Regarding the study as a whole: Blood and spleen captured only part of the tissue TCR repertoire. TCR repertoires tracked anatomic similarity, regardless of disease or transplant status.

Sequenced sample: lymph node tissue. This receptor was identified in a female BALB/c mouse given C57BL/6 T cells with graft-versus-host disease after an allogeneic hematopoietic cell transplant. The chain combines TRBV2 with TRBJ2-2, with D maybe TRBD1 (5 bases). The CDR3 region is CASSPRQTNTGQLYF. CDR3 bases read: TGTGCCAGCAGCCCCAGACAGACAAACACCGGGCAGCTCTAC.